Sequencing of this T cell receptor (beta chain) was carried out in a study of blood T cells in healthy people across ages. V lost 6 bases to trimming and J lost 1 base, with 9 bases between them. This CDR3 comprises 13 residues. Germline values: CDR1 SEHNR, CDR2 FQNEAQ (reference sequence). It was with a sample-barcoded 5' primer and a J-beta primer mix that a second PCR of roughly 7 to 12 cycles was run. A single record per CDR3 protein comes from TCRdb applying MiXCR to the 5' RACE reads. The sample contains over a million distinct CDR3 sequences, around 25% of which appear only once. In this sample, this clonotype turned up a few times. What it recognizes is unknown. Study-level results: Higher diversity, along with more naive CD4+ cells, distinguished long-lived donors from aged donors. The recorded TCR beta diversity per million T cells decreased in a roughly linear manner with age.

These records were also assigned to another study, of T cells of mothers and their children. This second report adds: The people who donated were a few healthy Caucasian mothers and their six children. Related mother-child pairs showed slightly, non-significantly higher overlap than unrelated pairs.

This chain connects TRBV7-9 to TRBJ2-5; D is undetermined. The sequencing sample was made of blood. The TCR originated in a girl aged 2 to 9 in good health. In DNA, the CDR3 is TGTGCCAGCAGGGCCCCAATCCAAGAGACCCAGTACTTC. Protein sequence: CASRAPIQETQYF.